Each of the 14 T cell receptor beta chains below was sequenced from the same sample in a study of blood T cell repertoires in COVID-19. The assay was immunoSEQ multiplex PCR, and TCRdb's table has in-frame clones only and misses some. The sample records under 200,000 clones, roughly four fifths being singletons. The sequencing input was peripheral blood. The receptors here all came from a woman aged 25-40 years with acute or convalescent COVID-19.

The chain employs TRBV19 and TRBJ1-1; 9 bases agree with TRBD1. Unmatched junction bases numbered 7, after V lost 7 bases and J lost 7 bases. The CDR3 is 13 residues long. Germline CDR1 is LNHDA and CDR2 is SQIVND (reference sequence). CDR3 loop: CASTQTGGNEAFF. CDR3 in DNA: TGTGCCAGTACCCAGACAGGGGGGAATGAAGCTTTCTTT.

V and J are TRBV2 and TRBJ1-3; 8 bases align to TRBD1. Trimming cost V 3 bases and J 2 bases; bases outside gene matches: 9. Germline V CDR1 and CDR2: SNHLY, FYNNEI. This CDR3 spans 17 amino acids. In DNA, the CDR3 is TGTGCCAGCAGTGAGGGCCGATCGGGACAGGCTGGAAACACCATATATTTT. It yields the protein CASSEGRSGQAGNTIYF.

This sequence joins TRBV5-4 and TRBJ2-2, with 7 bases aligning to TRBD2. The CDR3 is 15 residues long. J was trimmed by 5 bases and V by 4 bases; bases with no gene match: 8. Germline V gene sequence: CDR1 SGHNT, CDR2 YYREEE (reference sequence). The CDR3 bases are TGTGCCAGCAGCACCAGGACTAGTCAGACCGGGGAGCTGTTTTTT. It translates to CASSTRTSQTGELFF.

This clone was detected only a few times. V and J are TRBV2 and TRBJ2-1; the match to TRBD2 covers 14 bases. V dropped 7 bases and J dropped 4; count of bases not matched to a gene: 6. Germline loops: CDR1 SNHLY, CDR2 FYNNEI. This CDR3 has 16 residues. CDR3 loop: CASTRLAGGGYNEQFF. In DNA form, the CDR3 reads TGTGCCAGCACCCGACTAGCGGGAGGGGGGTACAATGAGCAGTTCTTC.

The rearrangement joins TRBV11-3 to TRBJ2-5, with 8 bases aligning to TRBD1. This CDR3 comprises 15 residues. The J segment lost 1 base and the V segment lost 1 base, leaving 2 bases of the junction unmatched. Germline V gene sequence: CDR1 SGHNT, CDR2 YENEEA. This CDR3 is CASSLGDRGQETQYF. Here the CDR3 DNA reads TGTGCCAGCAGCTTAGGAGACAGGGGCCAAGAGACCCAGTACTTC.

This sequence joins TRBV29-1 and TRBJ2-3; 8 nucleotides agree with TRBD1. V was clipped by 5 bases and J by 3 bases; unmatched bases: 4. Germline V CDR1 and CDR2: SQVTM, ANQGSEA. The CDR3 contains 13 residues. The CDR3 DNA reads as TGCAGCGTTCGAGACAGGGGAACAGATACGCAGTATTTT. Its translation is CSVRDRGTDTQYF.

In this sample, this clone turned up a few times. The sample holds other DNA sequences that translate to the same CDR3. The chain has TRBV4-1 and TRBJ2-5, with D possibly being TRBD1 (6 bases). In germline, CDR1 is MGHRA, CDR2 YSYEKL. Trimming shortened V by 1 base and J by 5 bases, and 8 bases separated the two germline ends. The CDR3 is 13 residues long. The chain's CDR3 is CASSQAGEETQYF. CDR3 nucleotide sequence: TGCGCCAGCAGCCAAGCAGGGGAGGAGACCCAGTACTTC.

The rearrangement joins TRBV28 to TRBJ1-1; TRBD1 might be the D (6 bases). The CDR3 is 13 residues long. Germline CDR1 reads MDHEN; CDR2 reads SYDVKM. V lost 4 bases and J lost 10, with 16 bases in between. CDR3 region: CASSSGVILRAFF. For the CDR3, the DNA is TGTGCCAGCAGTTCAGGGGTCATACTTCGAGCTTTCTTT.

The chain couples TRBV19 to TRBJ2-6; 8 positions match TRBD1. Germline CDR1 and CDR2: LNHDA and SQIVND (reference sequence). J lost 5 bases, V lost 5 bases, and 2 bases had no gene match. The CDR3 contains 14 residues. CDR3 protein: CASSPGGWANVLTF. DNA of the CDR3: TGTGCCAGTAGTCCAGGGGGCTGGGCCAACGTCCTGACTTTC.

The chain joins TRBV7-9 to TRBJ1-5, with 9 bases fitting TRBD1. Germline lookup yields CDR1 SEHNR and CDR2 FQNEAQ (reference sequence). Trimming removed 4 bases from V and 6 bases from J; junction bases left unmatched: 13. The CDR3 contains 17 residues. CDR3 nucleotides: TGTGCCAGCAGCTCGTTAACAGGGGGCAGAGGGAGTCAGCCCCAGCATTTT. This translates into CASSSLTGGRGSQPQHF.

This chain joins TRBV29-1 and TRBJ2-7; the D gene is possibly TRBD1 (5 bases). Germline CDR1 reads SQVTM; CDR2 reads ANQGSEA. V was shortened by 6 bases and J by 5 bases, with 26 bases between the two germline ends. The CDR3 contains 16 residues. The CDR3 protein is CSVNSPDRTGPDEQYF. In nucleotides, the CDR3 is TGCAGCGTGAATAGTCCCGATCGAACAGGTCCGGACGAGCAGTACTTC.

V usage is TRBV10-3 and J usage is TRBJ1-2; the D gene is possibly TRBD1 (5 bases). Trimming pared 4 bases from V and 6 bases from J, leaving 12 bases between. CDR3 length equals 13 residues. Germline V gene data show CDR1 as ENHRY and CDR2 as SYGVKD. CDR3 residues: CAISGGVADGYTF. The CDR3 region has the DNA TGTGCCATCAGTGGGGGGGTGGCGGATGGCTACACCTTC.

The chain recombines TRBV6-2 or TRBV6-3 with TRBJ2-3; tentative D call: TRBD2 (6 bases). Deletions cut 6 bases from V and 3 bases from J, with 22 bases between. CDR1 and CDR2 (germline): MNHEY, SVGEGT. The CDR3 extends over 17 amino acids. CDR3 in amino acids: CASSPLTSMVGTDTQYF. CDR3 coding DNA: TGTGCCAGCAGCCCCCTCACTAGCATGGTCGGGACAGATACGCAGTATTTT.

This chain joins TRBV5-1 and TRBJ2-3; TRBD1 agrees at 10 bases. Germline V gene data show CDR1 as SGHRS and CDR2 as YFSETQ. The V and J ends lost 4 bases and 3 bases, in that order; junction bases with no gene match: 8. The CDR3 contains 16 residues. CDR3 in amino acids: CASSEGRTGGTDTQYF. CDR3 coding DNA: TGCGCCAGCAGCGAAGGGAGGACAGGGGGAACAGATACGCAGTATTTT.